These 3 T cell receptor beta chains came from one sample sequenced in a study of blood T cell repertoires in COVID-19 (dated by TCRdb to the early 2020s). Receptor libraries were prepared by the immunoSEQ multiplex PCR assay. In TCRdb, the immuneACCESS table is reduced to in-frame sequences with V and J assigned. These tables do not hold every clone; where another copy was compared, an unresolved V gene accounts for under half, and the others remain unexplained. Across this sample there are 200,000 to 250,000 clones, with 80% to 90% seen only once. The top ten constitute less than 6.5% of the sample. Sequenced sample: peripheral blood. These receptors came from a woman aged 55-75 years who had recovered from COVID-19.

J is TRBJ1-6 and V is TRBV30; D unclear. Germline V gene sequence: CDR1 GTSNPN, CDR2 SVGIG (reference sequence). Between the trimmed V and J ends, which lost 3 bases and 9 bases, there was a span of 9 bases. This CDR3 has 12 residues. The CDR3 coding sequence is TGTGCCTGGAGCCCAGAAAGTTCACCCCTCCACTTT. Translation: CAWSPESSPLHF.

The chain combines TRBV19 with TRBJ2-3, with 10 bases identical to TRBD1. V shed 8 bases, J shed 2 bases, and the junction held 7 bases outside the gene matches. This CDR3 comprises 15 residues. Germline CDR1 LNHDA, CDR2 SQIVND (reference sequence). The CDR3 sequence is CASWDRGMATDTQYF. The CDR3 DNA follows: TGTGCCAGTTGGGACAGGGGAATGGCCACAGATACGCAGTATTTT.

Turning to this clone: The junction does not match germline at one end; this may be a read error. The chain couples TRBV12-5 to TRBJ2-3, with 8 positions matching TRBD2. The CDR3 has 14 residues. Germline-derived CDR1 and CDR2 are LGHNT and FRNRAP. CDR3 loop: CASGLGTSIDTQYF. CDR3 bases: TGTGCTAGTGGTTTGGGGACTAGCATAGATACGCAGTATTTT.